A selection of T cell receptor beta chains follows, all from one sample in a study of CD8 T cells in cerebrospinal fluid in Alzheimer's disease. After re-calling the 10x single-cell sequencing reads, TCRdb lists one entry per CDR3 protein, DNA absent. With around 710 distinct CDR3 sequences in the sample, the ten largest clones hold 33%. What was sequenced was cerebrospinal fluid. The receptor source for this set is a human donor with Alzheimer's disease. CDR3s include the opening cysteine and the closing phenylalanine or tryptophan. Expanded clones get a size class; other rows say once, few or many, or leave the size out.

v_call: TRBV11-2
j_call: TRBJ2-7
clone_size: medium-sized
cdr3_aa: CASSPTPGTGVGEQYF

v_call: TRBV18
j_call: TRBJ2-3
clone_size: -
cdr3_aa: CASSERQRDTQYF

v_call: TRBV7-9
j_call: TRBJ2-5
clone_size: large
cdr3_aa: CASSPPEGQETQYF

v_call: TRBV2
j_call: TRBJ2-7
clone_size: medium-sized
cdr3_aa: CASSEAGFSSYEQYF

v_call: TRBV30
j_call: TRBJ1-1
clone_size: medium-sized
cdr3_aa: CAHRGQGNTEAFF

v_call: TRBV14
j_call: TRBJ2-5
clone_size: medium-sized
cdr3_aa: CASSQQRTGQETQYF

v_call: TRBV3-1
j_call: TRBJ2-7
clone_size: -
cdr3_aa: CASSPPGASYEQYF

v_call: TRBV9
j_call: TRBJ2-3
clone_size: medium-sized
cdr3_aa: CASSVGAGDTDTQYF

v_call: TRBV7-2
j_call: TRBJ2-3
clone_size: -
cdr3_aa: CASSPQTGGTQYF

v_call: TRBV4-1
j_call: TRBJ2-5
clone_size: medium-sized
cdr3_aa: CASSQGRTEGRRVIGTQYF

v_call: TRBV3-1
j_call: TRBJ1-6
clone_size: medium-sized
cdr3_aa: CASSQRGGGRHSYNSPLHF

v_call: TRBV5-1
j_call: TRBJ2-7
clone_size: medium-sized
cdr3_aa: CASSLAPSGGPGEQYF

v_call: TRBV5-1
j_call: TRBJ1-4
clone_size: -
cdr3_aa: CASSEQGANEKLFF

v_call: TRBV7-2
j_call: TRBJ2-7
clone_size: -
cdr3_aa: CASSLAESYEQYF

v_call: TRBV7-2
j_call: TRBJ2-7
clone_size: large
cdr3_aa: CASSKGYEQYF

v_call: TRBV19
j_call: TRBJ2-3
clone_size: -
cdr3_aa: CASTRGDTQYF

v_call: TRBV7-2
j_call: TRBJ1-1
clone_size: hyperexpanded
cdr3_aa: CASSLREITEAFF

v_call: TRBV20-1
j_call: TRBJ2-3
clone_size: medium-sized
cdr3_aa: CSALDSTDTQYF

v_call: TRBV3-1
j_call: TRBJ2-5
clone_size: medium-sized
cdr3_aa: CASSQDSPETQYF

v_call: TRBV14
j_call: TRBJ1-4
clone_size: -
cdr3_aa: CASSQVRGRTNEKLFF

v_call: TRBV20-1
j_call: TRBJ2-7
clone_size: medium-sized
cdr3_aa: CSARDPPRASGSSEQYF

v_call: TRBV7-9
j_call: TRBJ1-6
clone_size: -
cdr3_aa: CASSLVNSPLHF

v_call: TRBV30
j_call: TRBJ2-2
clone_size: medium-sized
cdr3_aa: CAWKGYYTGELFF

v_call: TRBV29-1
j_call: TRBJ2-2
clone_size: medium-sized
cdr3_aa: CSVGTGRSAGELFF

v_call: TRBV12-3/TRBV12-4
j_call: TRBJ2-5
clone_size: -
cdr3_aa: CASSLREETQYF

v_call: TRBV4-3
j_call: TRBJ2-1
clone_size: medium-sized
cdr3_aa: CASSQDGTVSYNEQFF

v_call: TRBV5-1
j_call: TRBJ1-4
clone_size: -
cdr3_aa: CASSLDGTGSEKLFF

v_call: TRBV6-2/TRBV6-3
j_call: TRBJ2-7
clone_size: -
cdr3_aa: CASSSPVGEQYF

v_call: TRBV21-1
j_call: TRBJ2-7
clone_size: medium-sized
cdr3_aa: CASSLGTDYEQYF

v_call: TRBV27
j_call: TRBJ2-2
clone_size: -
cdr3_aa: CASSISGRGNTGELFF

v_call: TRBV6-5
j_call: TRBJ1-2
clone_size: -
cdr3_aa: CASSRTGGSYGYTF

v_call: TRBV7-2
j_call: TRBJ1-5
clone_size: medium-sized
cdr3_aa: CASSLEGMQPQHF

v_call: TRBV29-1
j_call: TRBJ1-5
clone_size: medium-sized
cdr3_aa: CSVGHSNQPQHF

v_call: TRBV9
j_call: TRBJ2-2
clone_size: large
cdr3_aa: CASSTRGQPGELFF

v_call: TRBV19
j_call: TRBJ2-3
clone_size: medium-sized
cdr3_aa: CATKRGPSTDTQYF

v_call: TRBV28
j_call: TRBJ2-4
clone_size: -
cdr3_aa: CASSLWDVGQGLAKNIQYF

v_call: TRBV3-1
j_call: TRBJ1-2
clone_size: -
cdr3_aa: CASSQGGYQTYGYTF

v_call: TRBV29-1
j_call: TRBJ1-2
clone_size: medium-sized
cdr3_aa: CSVATGRDGYTF

v_call: TRBV20-1
j_call: TRBJ1-1
clone_size: medium-sized
cdr3_aa: CSAPAWDTEAFF

v_call: TRBV11-2
j_call: TRBJ1-6
clone_size: medium-sized
cdr3_aa: CASLGVGRNSPLHF

v_call: TRBV10-3
j_call: TRBJ2-1
clone_size: large
cdr3_aa: CAISTDGGTDSDEQFF

v_call: TRBV18
j_call: TRBJ2-6
clone_size: -
cdr3_aa: CASSQAGAGANVLTF

v_call: TRBV6-5
j_call: TRBJ2-7
clone_size: -
cdr3_aa: CASRRTGSSYEQYF

v_call: TRBV12-3/TRBV12-4
j_call: TRBJ1-5
clone_size: medium-sized
cdr3_aa: CASSLTASNQPQHF

v_call: TRBV11-2
j_call: TRBJ2-2
clone_size: large
cdr3_aa: CASRSNSGSTGELFF

v_call: TRBV5-6
j_call: TRBJ1-6
clone_size: medium-sized
cdr3_aa: CASSVRQGRNSPLHF

v_call: TRBV27
j_call: TRBJ2-6
clone_size: medium-sized
cdr3_aa: CASRQGSGANVLTF